This T cell receptor (beta chain) was retrieved from a study of control samples from healthy donors and cancer patients. Generated by immunoSEQ multiplex PCR, the TCRdb table keeps only in-frame clones and is missing some. The sample lists around 100,000 clones; roughly 92% were seen once. Trimming left V 5 bases short and J 6 bases short, with 16 bases between. Germline V gives CDR1 ENHRY, CDR2 SYGVKD. The CDR3 sequence is 14 residues long. The genes are TRBV10-3 and TRBJ1-2; perhaps TRBD1 as D (5 bases). Sample: blood. The origin of this receptor is a human donor in good health. The donor label of this sample is uncertain. CDR3 sequence: CAISPTGIQDGYTF. The CDR3 coding sequence is TGTGCCATCAGTCCCACAGGAATACAAGATGGCTACACCTTC.